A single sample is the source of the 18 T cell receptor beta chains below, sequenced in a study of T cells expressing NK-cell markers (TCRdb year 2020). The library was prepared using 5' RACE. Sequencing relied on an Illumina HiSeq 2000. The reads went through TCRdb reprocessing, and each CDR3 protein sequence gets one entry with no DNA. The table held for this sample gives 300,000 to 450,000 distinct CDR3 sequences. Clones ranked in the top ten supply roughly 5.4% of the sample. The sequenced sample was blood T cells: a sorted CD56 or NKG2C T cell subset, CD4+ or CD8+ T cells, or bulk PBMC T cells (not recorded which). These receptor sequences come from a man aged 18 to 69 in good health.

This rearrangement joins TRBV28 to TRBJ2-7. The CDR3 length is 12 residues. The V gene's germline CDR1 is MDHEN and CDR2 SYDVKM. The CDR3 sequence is CASSAGPQWQYF.

CDR3: CASSYRVGAGGLNNEQFF. The chain couples TRBV6-2 or TRBV6-3 to TRBJ2-1; TCRdb designates TRBD1, a call that cannot be tested without DNA. The germline V gene has CDR1 MNHEY and CDR2 SVGEGT. The CDR3 spans 18 residues.

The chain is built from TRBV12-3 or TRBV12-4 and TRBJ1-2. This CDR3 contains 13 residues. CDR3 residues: CASRPSANYGYTF.

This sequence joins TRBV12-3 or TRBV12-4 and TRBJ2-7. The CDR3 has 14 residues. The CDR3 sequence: CASSLGQSSYEQYF.

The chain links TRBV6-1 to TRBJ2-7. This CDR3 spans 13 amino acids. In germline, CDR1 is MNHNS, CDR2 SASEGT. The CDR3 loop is CASSDHISYEQYF.

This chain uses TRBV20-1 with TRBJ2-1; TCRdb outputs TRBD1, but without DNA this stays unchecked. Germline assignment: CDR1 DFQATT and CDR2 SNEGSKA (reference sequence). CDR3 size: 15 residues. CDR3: CSARDDGGANNEQFF.

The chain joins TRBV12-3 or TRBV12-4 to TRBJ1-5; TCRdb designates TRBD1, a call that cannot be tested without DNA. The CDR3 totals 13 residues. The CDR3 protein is CASSLRGNQPQHF.

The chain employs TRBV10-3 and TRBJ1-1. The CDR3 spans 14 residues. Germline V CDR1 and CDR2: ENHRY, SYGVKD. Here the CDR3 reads CAISDKGVNTEAFF.

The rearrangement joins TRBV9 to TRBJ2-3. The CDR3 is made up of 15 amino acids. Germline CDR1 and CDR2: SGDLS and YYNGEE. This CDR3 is CASSVGGGSWGTQYF.

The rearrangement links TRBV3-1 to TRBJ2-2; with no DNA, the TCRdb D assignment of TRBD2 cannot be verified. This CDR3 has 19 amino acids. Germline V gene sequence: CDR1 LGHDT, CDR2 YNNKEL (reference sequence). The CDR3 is CASSRQFGSGSKKAGELFF.

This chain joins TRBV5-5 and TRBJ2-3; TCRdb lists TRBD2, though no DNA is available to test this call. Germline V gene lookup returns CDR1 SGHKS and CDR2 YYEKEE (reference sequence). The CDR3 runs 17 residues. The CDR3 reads CASSLWLAGGPGDTQYF.

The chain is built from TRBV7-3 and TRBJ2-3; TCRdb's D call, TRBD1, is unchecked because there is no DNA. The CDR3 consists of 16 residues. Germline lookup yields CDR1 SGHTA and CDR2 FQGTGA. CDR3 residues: CASSLISQGSSDTQYF.

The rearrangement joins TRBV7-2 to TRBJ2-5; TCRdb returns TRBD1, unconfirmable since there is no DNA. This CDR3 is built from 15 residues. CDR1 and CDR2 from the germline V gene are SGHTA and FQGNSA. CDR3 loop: CASSLNSGIRETQYF.

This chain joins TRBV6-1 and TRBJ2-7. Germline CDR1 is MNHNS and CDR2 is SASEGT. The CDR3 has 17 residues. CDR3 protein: CASSALRVVHKTYEQYF.

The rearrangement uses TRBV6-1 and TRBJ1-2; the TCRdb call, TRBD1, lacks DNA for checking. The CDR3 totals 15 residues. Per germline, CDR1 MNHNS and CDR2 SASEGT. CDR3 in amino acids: CASSLKTGNNYGYTF.

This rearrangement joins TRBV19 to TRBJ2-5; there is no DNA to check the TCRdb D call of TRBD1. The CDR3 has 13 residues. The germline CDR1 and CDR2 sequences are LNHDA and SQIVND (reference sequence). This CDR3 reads CATQRDRKETQYF.

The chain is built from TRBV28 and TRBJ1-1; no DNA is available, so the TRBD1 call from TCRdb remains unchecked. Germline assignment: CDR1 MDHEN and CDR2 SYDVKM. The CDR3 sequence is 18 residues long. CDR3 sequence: CASSTLGDRGTMNTEAFF.

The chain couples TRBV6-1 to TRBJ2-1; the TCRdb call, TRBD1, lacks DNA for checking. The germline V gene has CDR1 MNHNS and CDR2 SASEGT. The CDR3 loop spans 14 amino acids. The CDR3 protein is CATYDQGAENEQFF.